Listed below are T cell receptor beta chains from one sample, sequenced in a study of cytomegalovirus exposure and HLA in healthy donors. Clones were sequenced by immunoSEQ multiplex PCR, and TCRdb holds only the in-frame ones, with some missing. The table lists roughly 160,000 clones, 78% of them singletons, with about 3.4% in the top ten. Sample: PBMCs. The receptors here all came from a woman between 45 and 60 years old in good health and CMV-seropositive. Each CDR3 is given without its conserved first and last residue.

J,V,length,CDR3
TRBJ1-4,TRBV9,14,ASSAGQGLRGEKLF
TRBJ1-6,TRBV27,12,ASRIDSYNSPLH
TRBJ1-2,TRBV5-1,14,ASSLGGETANYGYT
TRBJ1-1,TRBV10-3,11,AAHLGQGTEAF
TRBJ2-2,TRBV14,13,ASSRGGWFTGELF
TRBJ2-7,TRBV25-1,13,ASSPPGLLSYEQY
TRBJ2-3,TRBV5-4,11,ASSNSGRDTQY
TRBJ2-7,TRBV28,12,ASRTSGRAREQY
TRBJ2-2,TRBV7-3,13,ASSPGGANTGELF
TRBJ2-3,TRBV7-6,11,ASSLGIRDTQY
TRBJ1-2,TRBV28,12,ASSLGSFNYGYT
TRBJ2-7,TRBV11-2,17,ASRFNGRGAGLIMYEQY
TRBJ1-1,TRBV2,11,ASSVEGGTEAF
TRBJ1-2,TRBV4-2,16,ASSQGRGQIIGGYGYT
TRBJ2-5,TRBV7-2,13,ASSPMGLAGETQY
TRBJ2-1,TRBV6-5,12,ASAGQGSSNEQF
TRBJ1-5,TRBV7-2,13,ASSLMGARNQPQH